This TCR beta chain came from a study of cytomegalovirus exposure and HLA in healthy donors. Primers included in the PCR were 60 Vbeta and 13 Jbeta primers. TCRdb's copy holds only in-frame clones and misses some; the assay was immunoSEQ multiplex PCR. The sample carries some 89,000 clones, about two thirds recorded once. Sequences were obtained from PBMCs. The receptor was isolated from a man aged 55 to 70 in good health and CMV-seronegative.

The CDR3 DNA reads TGTGCCAGCGCGGGACAGAGGGCTGAGACCCAGTACTTC. Its protein is CASAGQRAETQYF. J is TRBJ2-5 and V is TRBV19, with D possibly TRBD1 on 7 matching bases. The CDR3 extends over 13 amino acids. V was trimmed by 9 bases and J by 5 bases, leaving 16 bases between them. Looked up from germline, CDR1 is LNHDA and CDR2 is SQIVND (reference sequence).